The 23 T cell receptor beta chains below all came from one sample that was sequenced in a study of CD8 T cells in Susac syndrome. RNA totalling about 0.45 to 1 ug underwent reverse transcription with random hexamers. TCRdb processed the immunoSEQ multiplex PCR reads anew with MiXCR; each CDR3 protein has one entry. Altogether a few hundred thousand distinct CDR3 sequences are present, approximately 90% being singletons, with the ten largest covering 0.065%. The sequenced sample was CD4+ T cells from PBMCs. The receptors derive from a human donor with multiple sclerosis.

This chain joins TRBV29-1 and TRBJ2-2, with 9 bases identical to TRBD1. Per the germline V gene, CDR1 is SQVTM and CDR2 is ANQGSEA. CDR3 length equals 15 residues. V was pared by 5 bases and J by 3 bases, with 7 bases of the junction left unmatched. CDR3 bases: TGCAGCGTTACCGGGACAGGGTTGGACACCGGGGAGCTGTTTTTT. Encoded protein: CSVTGTGLDTGELFF.

Written as DNA, the CDR3 is TGTGCCAGCAGCCAAGTGGGAGGGGGACGCGAGCAGTTCTTC. It encodes CASSQVGGGREQFF. J is TRBJ2-1 and V is TRBV14, with D possibly matching TRBD2 (7 bases). V was shortened by 1 base and J by 10 bases, with 14 bases between the two germline ends. The CDR3 runs to 14 residues. Germline loops: CDR1 SGHDN, CDR2 FVKESK. Filled out from reference TRBV14 and TRBJ2-1, the complete variable domain reads EAGVTQFPSHSVIEKGQTVTLRCDPISGHDNLYWYRRVMGKEIKFLLHFVKESKQDESGMPNNRFLAERTGGTYSTLKVQPAELEDSGVYFCASSQVGGGREQFFGPGTRLTVL.

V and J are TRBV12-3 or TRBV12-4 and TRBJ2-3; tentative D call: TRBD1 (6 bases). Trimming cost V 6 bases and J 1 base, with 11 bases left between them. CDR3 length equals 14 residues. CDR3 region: CASSTGIRTDTQYF. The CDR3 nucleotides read TGTGCCAGCAGCACAGGGATTCGCACAGATACGCAGTATTTT.

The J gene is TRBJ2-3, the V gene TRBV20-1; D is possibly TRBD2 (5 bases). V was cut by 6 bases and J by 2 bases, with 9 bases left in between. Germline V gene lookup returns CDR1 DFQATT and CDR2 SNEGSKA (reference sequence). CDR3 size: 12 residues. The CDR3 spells CSASRDTDTQYF. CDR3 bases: TGCAGTGCAAGCCGGGACACAGATACGCAGTATTTT.

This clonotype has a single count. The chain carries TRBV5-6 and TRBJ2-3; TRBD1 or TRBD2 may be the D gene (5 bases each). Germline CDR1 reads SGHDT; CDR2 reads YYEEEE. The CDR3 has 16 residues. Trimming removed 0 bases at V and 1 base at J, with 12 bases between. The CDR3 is CASSLVWDRGTDTQYF. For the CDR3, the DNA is TGTGCCAGCAGCTTGGTTTGGGACCGCGGCACAGATACGCAGTATTTT.

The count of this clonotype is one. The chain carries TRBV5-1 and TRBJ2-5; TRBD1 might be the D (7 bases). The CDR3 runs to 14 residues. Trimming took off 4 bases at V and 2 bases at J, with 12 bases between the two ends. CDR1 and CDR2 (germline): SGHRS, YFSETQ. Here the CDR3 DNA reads TGCGCCAGCAGCCAGGGGGACTTTCAAGAGACCCAGTACTTC. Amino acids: CASSQGDFQETQYF.

As DNA, the CDR3 is TGTGCCAGCAGTTACGGGACTAGGAACTACGAGCAGTACTTC. Its protein is CASSYGTRNYEQYF. This rearrangement joins TRBV2 to TRBJ2-7; TRBD2 matches at 8 bases. Germline V gives CDR1 SNHLY, CDR2 FYNNEI. V shed 5 bases and J 3 bases; nucleotides not matched to a gene: 6. The CDR3 contains 14 residues.

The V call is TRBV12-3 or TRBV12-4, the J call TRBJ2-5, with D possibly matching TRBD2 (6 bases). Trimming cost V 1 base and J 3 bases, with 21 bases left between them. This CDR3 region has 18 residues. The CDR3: CASSLGLASAEAKETQYF. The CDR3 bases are TGTGCCAGCAGTTTAGGGCTAGCGTCGGCGGAAGCAAAAGAGACCCAGTACTTC.

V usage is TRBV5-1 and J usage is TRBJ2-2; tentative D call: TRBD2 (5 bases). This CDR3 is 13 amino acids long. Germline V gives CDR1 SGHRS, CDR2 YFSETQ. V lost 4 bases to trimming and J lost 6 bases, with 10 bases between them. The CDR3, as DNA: TGCGCCAGCAGCCAGAGGGTAGCCGGGGAGCTGTTTTTT. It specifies CASSQRVAGELFF. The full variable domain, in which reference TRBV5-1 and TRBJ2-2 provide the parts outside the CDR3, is KAGVTQTPRYLIKTRGQQVTLSCSPISGHRSVSWYQQTPGQGLQFLFEYFSETQRNKGNFPGRFSGRQFSNSRSEMNVSTLELGDSALYLCASSQRVAGELFFGEGSRLTVL.

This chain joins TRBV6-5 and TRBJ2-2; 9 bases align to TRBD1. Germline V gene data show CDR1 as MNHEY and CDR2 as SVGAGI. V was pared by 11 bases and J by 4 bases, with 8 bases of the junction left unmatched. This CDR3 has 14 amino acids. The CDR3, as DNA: TGTGCCTGCCTGGGACAGGGAAGCACCGGGGAGCTGTTTTTT. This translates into CACLGQGSTGELFF.

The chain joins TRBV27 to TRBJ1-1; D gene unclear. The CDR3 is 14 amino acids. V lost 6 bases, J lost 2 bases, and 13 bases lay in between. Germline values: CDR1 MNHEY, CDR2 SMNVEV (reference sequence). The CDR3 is CASRLLNRNTEAFF. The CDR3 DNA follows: TGTGCCAGCAGACTACTCAACCGAAACACTGAAGCTTTCTTT.

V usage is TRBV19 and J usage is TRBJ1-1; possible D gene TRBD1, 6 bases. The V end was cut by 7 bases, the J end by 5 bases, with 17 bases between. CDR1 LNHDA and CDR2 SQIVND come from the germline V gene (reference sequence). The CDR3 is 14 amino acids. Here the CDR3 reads CASITTGRRTEAFF. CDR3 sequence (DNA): TGTGCCAGTATTACTACAGGGCGAAGGACTGAAGCTTTCTTT.

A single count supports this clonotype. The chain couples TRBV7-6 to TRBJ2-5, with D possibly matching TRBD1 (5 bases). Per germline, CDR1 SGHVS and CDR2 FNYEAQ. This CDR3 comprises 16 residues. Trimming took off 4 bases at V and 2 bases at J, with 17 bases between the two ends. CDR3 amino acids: CASSSNSGLRQETQYF. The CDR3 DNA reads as TGTGCCAGCAGCTCAAACTCAGGGTTGCGGCAAGAGACCCAGTACTTC.

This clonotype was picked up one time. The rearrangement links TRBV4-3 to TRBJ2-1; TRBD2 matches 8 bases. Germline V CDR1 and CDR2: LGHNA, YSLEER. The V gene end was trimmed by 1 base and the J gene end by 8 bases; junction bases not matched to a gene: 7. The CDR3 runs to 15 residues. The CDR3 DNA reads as TGCGCCAGCAGCCAAGCAGCGGGAGTGGCGGATGAGCAGTTCTTC. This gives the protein CASSQAAGVADEQFF.

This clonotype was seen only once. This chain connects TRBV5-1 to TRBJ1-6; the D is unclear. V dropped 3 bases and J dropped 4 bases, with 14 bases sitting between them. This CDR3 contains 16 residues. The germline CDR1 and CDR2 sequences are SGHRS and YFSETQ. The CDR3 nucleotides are TGCGCCAGCAGCTCGGGAACTCCTTATTATAATTCACCCCTCCACTTT. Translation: CASSSGTPYYNSPLHF.

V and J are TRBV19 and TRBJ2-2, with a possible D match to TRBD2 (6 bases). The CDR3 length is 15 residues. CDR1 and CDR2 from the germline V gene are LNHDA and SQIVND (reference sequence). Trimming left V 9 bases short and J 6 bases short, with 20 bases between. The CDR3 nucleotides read TGTGCCAGCAGGGAGGCCTACCGAAGGGCCGGGGAGCTGTTTTTT. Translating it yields CASREAYRRAGELFF.

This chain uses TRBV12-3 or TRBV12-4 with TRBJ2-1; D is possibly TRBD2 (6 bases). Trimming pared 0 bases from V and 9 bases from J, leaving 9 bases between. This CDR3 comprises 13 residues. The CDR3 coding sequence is TGTGCCAGCAGTTTAGCGGAGGGGACTGAGCAGTTCTTC. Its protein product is CASSLAEGTEQFF.

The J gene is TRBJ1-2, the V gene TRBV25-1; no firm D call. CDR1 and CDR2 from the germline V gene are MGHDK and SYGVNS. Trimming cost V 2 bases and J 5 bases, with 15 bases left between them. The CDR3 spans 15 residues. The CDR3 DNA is TGTGCCAGCAGTGAAGGAGCGACCTCGGGGTATGGCTACACCTTC. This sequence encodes CASSEGATSGYGYTF.

The DNA of the CDR3 is TGTGCCAGCAGCTTAACCACAGGGTCTCCGAACGAGCAGTACTTC. It is translated as CASSLTTGSPNEQYF. The chain combines TRBV7-6 with TRBJ2-7, with D maybe TRBD1 (6 bases). The CDR3 sequence is 15 residues long. Germline CDR1 reads SGHVS; CDR2 reads FNYEAQ. Trimming cost V 2 bases and J 5 bases, with 16 bases left between them.

The CDR3 region is CASSFRQGKNEQYF. The CDR3 coding sequence is TGCGCCAGCAGCTTCCGACAGGGTAAGAACGAGCAGTACTTC. The chain combines TRBV5-1 with TRBJ2-7; 7 positions agree with TRBD1. The CDR3 covers 14 residues. Germline trimming cut 2 bases from V and 5 bases from J; bases unmatched to any gene: 7. Germline V CDR1 and CDR2: SGHRS, YFSETQ.

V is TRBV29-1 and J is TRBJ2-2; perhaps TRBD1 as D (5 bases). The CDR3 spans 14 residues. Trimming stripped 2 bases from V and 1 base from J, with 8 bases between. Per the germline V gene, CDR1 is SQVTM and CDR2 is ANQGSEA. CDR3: CSVERGRNTGELFF. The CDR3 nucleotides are TGCAGCGTTGAAAGGGGAAGGAACACCGGGGAGCTGTTTTTT.

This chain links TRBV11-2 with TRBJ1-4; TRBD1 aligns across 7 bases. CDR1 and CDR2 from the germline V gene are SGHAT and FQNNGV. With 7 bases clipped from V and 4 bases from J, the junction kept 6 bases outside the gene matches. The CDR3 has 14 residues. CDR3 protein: CASNPTGFNEKLFF. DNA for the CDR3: TGTGCCAGCAACCCGACAGGGTTTAATGAAAAACTGTTTTTT.

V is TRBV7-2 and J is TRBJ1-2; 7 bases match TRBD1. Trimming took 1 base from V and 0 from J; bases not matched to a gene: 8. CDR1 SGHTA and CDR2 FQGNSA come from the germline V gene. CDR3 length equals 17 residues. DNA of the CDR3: TGTGCCAGCAGCTTAGTGGGACAGTCTACCGCTAACTATGGCTACACCTTC. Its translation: CASSLVGQSTANYGYTF.